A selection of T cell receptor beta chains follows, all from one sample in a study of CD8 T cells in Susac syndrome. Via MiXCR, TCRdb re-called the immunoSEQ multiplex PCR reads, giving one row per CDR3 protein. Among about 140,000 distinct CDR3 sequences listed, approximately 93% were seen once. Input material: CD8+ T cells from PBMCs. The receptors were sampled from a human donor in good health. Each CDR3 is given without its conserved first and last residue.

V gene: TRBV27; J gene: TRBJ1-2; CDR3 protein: ASGVTYGYT
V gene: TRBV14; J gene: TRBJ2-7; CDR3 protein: ASSQGQGIGMGYEQY
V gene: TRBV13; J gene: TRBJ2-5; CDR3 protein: ASSLTGSQETQY
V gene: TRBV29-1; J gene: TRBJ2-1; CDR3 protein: SVRDTDYNEQF
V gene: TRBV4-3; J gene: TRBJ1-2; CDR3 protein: ASSQEGRYDGYT
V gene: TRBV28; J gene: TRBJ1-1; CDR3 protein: ASSLTIMNTEAF
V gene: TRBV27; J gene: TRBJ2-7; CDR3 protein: ASSPDAWDYEQY
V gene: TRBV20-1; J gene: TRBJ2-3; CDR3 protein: SARDFHSTDTQY
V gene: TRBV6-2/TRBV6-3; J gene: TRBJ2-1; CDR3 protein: ASSFSGAVSYNEQF
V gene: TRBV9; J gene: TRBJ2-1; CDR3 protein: ASSVAGVDEQF
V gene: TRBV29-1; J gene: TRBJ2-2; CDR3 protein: SVGNPGTQNTGELF
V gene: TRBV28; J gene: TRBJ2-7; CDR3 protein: ASSRISPEQY
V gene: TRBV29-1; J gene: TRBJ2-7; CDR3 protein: SVLWGGRSSYEQY
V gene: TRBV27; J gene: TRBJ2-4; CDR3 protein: ASSLIADIAKNIQY
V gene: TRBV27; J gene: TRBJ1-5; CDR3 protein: ASSLWGQPQH
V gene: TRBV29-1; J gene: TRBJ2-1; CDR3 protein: SVPVGGVGQF
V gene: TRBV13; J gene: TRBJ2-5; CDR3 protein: ASSPLVETQY
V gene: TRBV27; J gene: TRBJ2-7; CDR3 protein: ASSLHTSGTLAYEQY
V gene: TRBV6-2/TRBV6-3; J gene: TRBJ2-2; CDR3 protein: ASSFWTSGVNTGELF
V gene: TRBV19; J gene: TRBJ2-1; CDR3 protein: ASSITSGSSYNEQF
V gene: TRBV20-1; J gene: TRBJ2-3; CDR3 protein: SAVGTILTDTQY
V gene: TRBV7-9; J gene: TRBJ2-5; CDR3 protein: ASSRQGYEETQY
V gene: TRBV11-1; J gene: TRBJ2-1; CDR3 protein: ASSSGRSYNEQF
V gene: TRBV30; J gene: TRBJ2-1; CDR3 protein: AWSELAAYNEQF
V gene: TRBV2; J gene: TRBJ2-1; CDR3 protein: ATPKGFDEQF
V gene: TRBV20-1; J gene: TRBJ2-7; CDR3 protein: SAQEVRGAYEQY
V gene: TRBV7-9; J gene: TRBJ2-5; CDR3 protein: ASSLSWTGEETQY
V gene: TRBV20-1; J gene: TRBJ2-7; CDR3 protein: SATPSAGGKGEQY
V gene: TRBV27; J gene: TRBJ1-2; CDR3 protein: ASSLSKAHRGTYGYT
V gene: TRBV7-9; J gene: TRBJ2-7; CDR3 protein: ASSLVAATYEQY
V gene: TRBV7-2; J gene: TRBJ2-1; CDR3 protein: ASSPGKEPHNEQF
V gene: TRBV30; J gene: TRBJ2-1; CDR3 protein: AWGGELVFASYNEQF
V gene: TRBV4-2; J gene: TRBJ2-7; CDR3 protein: ASSQDRGVYEQY